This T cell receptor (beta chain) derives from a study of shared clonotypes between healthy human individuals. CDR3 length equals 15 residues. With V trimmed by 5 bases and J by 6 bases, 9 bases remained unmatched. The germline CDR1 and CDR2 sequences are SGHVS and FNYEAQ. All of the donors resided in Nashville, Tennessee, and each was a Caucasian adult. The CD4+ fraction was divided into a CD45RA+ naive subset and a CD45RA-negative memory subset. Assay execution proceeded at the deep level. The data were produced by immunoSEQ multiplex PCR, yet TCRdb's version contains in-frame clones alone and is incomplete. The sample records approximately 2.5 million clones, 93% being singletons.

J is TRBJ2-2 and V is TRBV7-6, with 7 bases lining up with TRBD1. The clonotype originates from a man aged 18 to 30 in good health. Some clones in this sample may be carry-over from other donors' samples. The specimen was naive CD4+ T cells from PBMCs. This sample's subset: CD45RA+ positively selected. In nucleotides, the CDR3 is TGTGCCAGCAGCCCCCGACAGGGTATGGCCGGGGAGCTGTTTTTT. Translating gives CASSPRQGMAGELFF.